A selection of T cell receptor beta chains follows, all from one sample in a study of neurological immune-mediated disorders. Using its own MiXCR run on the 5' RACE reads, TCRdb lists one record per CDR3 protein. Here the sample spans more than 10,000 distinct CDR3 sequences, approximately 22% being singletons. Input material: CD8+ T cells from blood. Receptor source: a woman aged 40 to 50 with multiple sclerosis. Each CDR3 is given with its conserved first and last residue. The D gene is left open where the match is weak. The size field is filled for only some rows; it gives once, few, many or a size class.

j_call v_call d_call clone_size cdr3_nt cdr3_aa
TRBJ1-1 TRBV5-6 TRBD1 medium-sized TGTGCCAGCAGCTTGGACGACAGGGGTGAAGCTTTCTTT CASSLDDRGEAFF
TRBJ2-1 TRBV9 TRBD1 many TGTGCCAGCAGCGTAGGGTGGACAGGGAGCTACAATGAGCAGTTCTTC CASSVGWTGSYNEQFF
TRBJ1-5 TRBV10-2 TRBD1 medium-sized TGCGCCAGCACTGCGGACAGGGGGCAACGTGGTCAGCCCCAGCATTTT CASTADRGQRGQPQHF
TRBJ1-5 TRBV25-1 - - TGTGCCAGCAGTAGACGAGAGCCGGTGCCGTATAGCAATCAGCCCCAGCATTTT CASSRREPVPYSNQPQHF
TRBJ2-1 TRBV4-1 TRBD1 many TGCGCCAGCAGCCGCCCGACAGGGCAATCCTACAATGAGCAGTTCTTC CASSRPTGQSYNEQFF
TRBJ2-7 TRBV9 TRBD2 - TGTGCCAGCAGCGTTACTAGCGCCAGCTCCTACGAGCAGTACTTC CASSVTSASSYEQYF
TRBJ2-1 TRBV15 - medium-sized TGTGCCACCAGCAGAGGAAGCGGACGCGTCAATGAGCAGTTCTTC CATSRGSGRVNEQFF
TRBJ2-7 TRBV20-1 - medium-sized TGCAGTGCTAGACGTTCCTACGAGCAGTACTTC CSARRSYEQYF
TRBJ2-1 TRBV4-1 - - TGCGCCAGCAGCCAAGCAAGACAGCCCTACAATGAGCAGTTCTTC CASSQARQPYNEQFF
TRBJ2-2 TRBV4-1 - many TGCGCCAGCAGCCAAGATCATACGCCCGGGGAGCTGTTTTTT CASSQDHTPGELFF
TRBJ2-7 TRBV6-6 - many TGTGCCAGCAGTTACAGGCTCTACGAGCAGTACTTC CASSYRLYEQYF
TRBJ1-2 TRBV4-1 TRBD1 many TGCGCCAGCAGCCCGGGACAGGGCGACTATGGCTACACCTTC CASSPGQGDYGYTF
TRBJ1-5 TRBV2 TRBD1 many TGTGCCAGCAGTCCCTCCAAGACAGGGATAAATCGGCCCCAGCATTTT CASSPSKTGINRPQHF
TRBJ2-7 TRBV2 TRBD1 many TGTGCCAGCAGATTCCGGGACAGGGAGGCCGAGCAGTACTTC CASRFRDREAEQYF
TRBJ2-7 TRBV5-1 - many TGCGCCAGCAGCTTGCGGGAAGCCGGAAGGCTCTCCTACGAGCAGTACTTC CASSLREAGRLSYEQYF
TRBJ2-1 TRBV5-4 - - TGTGCCAGCAGTCCTAGGGGTCGGGGTATCAATGAGCAGTTCTTC CASSPRGRGINEQFF
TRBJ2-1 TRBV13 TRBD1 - TGTGCCAGCAGCTCCGGACAGGTTGAGCAGTTCTTC CASSSGQVEQFF
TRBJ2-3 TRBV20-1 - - TGCAGTGCTAGTGCCCGGACGGTTAGCACAGATACGCAGTATTTT CSASARTVSTDTQYF
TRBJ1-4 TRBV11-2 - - TGTGCCTATGGGTCCGGGGGGCCCGGAGAAAAACTGTTTTTT CAYGSGGPGEKLFF
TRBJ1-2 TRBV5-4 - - TGTGCCAGCAGCCCTTCGACAGGTTACATGGATGGCTACACCTTC CASSPSTGYMDGYTF
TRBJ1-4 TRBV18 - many TGTGCCAGCTCACCACGCAGGGATAATGAAAAACTGTTTTTT CASSPRRDNEKLFF
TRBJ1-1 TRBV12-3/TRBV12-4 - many TGTGCCAGCAGCTCCGGTCTTGAAGCTTTCTTT CASSSGLEAFF
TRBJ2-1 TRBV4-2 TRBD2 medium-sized TGTGCCAGCAGCCAATTAGCGGGGGATGAGCAGTTCTTC CASSQLAGDEQFF
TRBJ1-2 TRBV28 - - TGTGCCCCTGAGGGGTATGGCTACACCTTC CAPEGYGYTF
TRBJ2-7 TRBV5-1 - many TGCGCCAGCAGCGAAAAGACAGCTGCCTACGAGCAGTACTTC CASSEKTAAYEQYF
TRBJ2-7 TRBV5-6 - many TGTGCCAGCAGCTTGAACGGGGGCGAGCAGTACTTC CASSLNGGEQYF
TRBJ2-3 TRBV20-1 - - TGCAGTGCCTCGGCCTCGGAGACAGATACGCAGTATTTT CSASASETDTQYF
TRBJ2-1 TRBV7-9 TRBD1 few TGTGCCAGCAGCTTAGCGGGACAGGGGGCCTTCTACAATGAGCAGTTCTTC CASSLAGQGAFYNEQFF
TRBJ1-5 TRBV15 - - TGTGCCACCAGCAGAGTAGGAGGGAGCAATCAGCCCCAGCATTTT CATSRVGGSNQPQHF
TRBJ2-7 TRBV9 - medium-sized TGTGCCAGCAGCGCGGACGACCCTCGGGAGCAGTACTTC CASSADDPREQYF
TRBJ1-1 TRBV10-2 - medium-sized TGCGCCAGTAATAGAGGGGGTACTGAAGCTTTCTTT CASNRGGTEAFF
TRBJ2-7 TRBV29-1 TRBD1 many TGCAGCGTTAATCTCCGGGACAGGGGATTCTACGAGCAGTACTTC CSVNLRDRGFYEQYF
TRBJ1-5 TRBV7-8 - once TGTGCCAGCAGCATACTAGCGGGCCTCTTATATCCGCCCCAGCATTTT CASSILAGLLYPPQHF
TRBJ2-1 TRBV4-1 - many TGCGCCAGCAGCCAAGCATGGGGGAGAGAGCAGTTCTTC CASSQAWGREQFF
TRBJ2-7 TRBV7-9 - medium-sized TGTGCCAGCAGCCCCGACAGGAACGAGCAGTACTTC CASSPDRNEQYF
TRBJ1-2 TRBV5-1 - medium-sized TGCGCCAGCAGCTTTGAAACCGGTTATGGCTACACCTTC CASSFETGYGYTF
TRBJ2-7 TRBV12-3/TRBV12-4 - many TGTGCCAGCAGTTTAGCGGGGTTCTCCTACGAGCAGTACTTC CASSLAGFSYEQYF
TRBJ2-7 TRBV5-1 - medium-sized TGCGCCAGCAGCTTGTACGGGTACGAGCAGTACTTC CASSLYGYEQYF
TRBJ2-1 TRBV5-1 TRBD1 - TGCGCCAGCAGCTTACAACCCAGGGGGCAGGGGGATGAGCAGTTCTTC CASSLQPRGQGDEQFF
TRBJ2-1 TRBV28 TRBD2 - TGTGCCAGCAGTTTCGTTGCGGGAGCATCCTACAATGAGCAGTTCTTC CASSFVAGASYNEQFF
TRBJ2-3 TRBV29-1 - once TGCAGCGCGGGACGGAGCACAGATACGCAGTATTTT CSAGRSTDTQYF
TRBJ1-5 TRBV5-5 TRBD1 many TGTGCCAGCAGCTTCTCGGGACAGAATAATCAGCCCCAGCATTTT CASSFSGQNNQPQHF
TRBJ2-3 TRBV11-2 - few TGTGCCAGCAGCTTAGGTCTCCTTCTGGATACGCAGTATTTT CASSLGLLLDTQYF
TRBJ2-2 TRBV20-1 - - TGCAGTGCTAGGGGGATGGTCACCGGGGAGCTGTTTTTT CSARGMVTGELFF
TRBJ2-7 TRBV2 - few TGTGCCAGCAGTGATCTTTCCGAGCAGTACTTC CASSDLSEQYF